These 26 T cell receptor beta chains were all obtained from the same sample, sequenced in a study of T cell responses to AZD1222 COVID-19 vaccine. The data were produced by immunoSEQ multiplex PCR, yet TCRdb's version contains in-frame clones alone and is incomplete. The sample has some 250,000 clones; 90% to 95% are singletons. Material: peripheral blood, obtained 28 days after the second AZD1222 dose. All receptors derive from an adult who received the AZD1222 COVID-19 vaccine.

V is TRBV27 and J is TRBJ2-7; no reliable D call. The germline V gene has CDR1 MNHEY and CDR2 SMNVEV (reference sequence). The V gene lost 5 bases and the J gene lost 0 bases, with 5 bases spanning the gap. CDR3 length: 12 residues. The CDR3 DNA follows: TGTGCCAGCAGTCCCAGCTCCTACGAGCAGTACTTC. Its protein is CASSPSSYEQYF.

This chain links TRBV3-1 (or the pseudogene TRBV3-2) with TRBJ2-1, with a possible D match to TRBD1 (6 bases). This CDR3 region has 17 residues. Trimming shortened V by 1 base and J by 0 bases, and 13 bases separated the two germline ends. Germline V gives CDR1 LGHDT, CDR2 YNNKEL (reference sequence). This CDR3 is CASSQVIGQSSYNEQFF. CDR3 nucleotides: TGTGCCAGCAGCCAAGTGATTGGACAGAGCTCCTACAATGAGCAGTTCTTC.

V is TRBV12-3 or TRBV12-4 and J is TRBJ2-5; D is unresolved. This CDR3 has 13 residues. V was shortened by 3 bases and J by 1 base, with 6 bases between the two germline ends. The CDR3 DNA reads as TGTGCCAGCAGTTTTGGTTTCCAAGAGACCCAGTACTTC. Translated, it gives CASSFGFQETQYF.

The J gene is TRBJ2-7, the V gene TRBV25-1; D ambiguous. CDR3 length: 16 amino acids. Trimming took off 3 bases at V and 5 bases at J, with 20 bases between the two ends. Germline values: CDR1 MGHDK, CDR2 SYGVNS. This CDR3 reads CASSDTILFGLDEQYF. The CDR3 DNA reads TGTGCCAGCAGTGATACAATCCTTTTTGGTTTGGACGAGCAGTACTTC.

V and J are TRBV7-2 and TRBJ1-6; D is unclear. Germline V gene sequence: CDR1 SGHTA, CDR2 FQGNSA. The CDR3 is 16 residues long. Trimming left V 2 bases short and J 0 bases short, with 8 bases between. The CDR3 is CASSLNPASYNSPLHF. CDR3 nucleotides: TGTGCCAGCAGCTTAAACCCAGCCTCCTATAATTCACCCCTCCACTTT.

The chain combines TRBV7-2 with TRBJ1-1; 10 positions agree with TRBD1. The CDR3 length is 15 residues. V gave up 6 bases and J gave up 4 bases; unmatched junction bases: 8. CDR1 is SGHTA and CDR2 is FQGNSA in the germline V gene. CDR3 loop: CASSRDRGGVTEAFF. The CDR3 bases are TGTGCCAGCAGTCGGGACAGGGGAGGGGTCACTGAAGCTTTCTTT.

V and J are TRBV5-4 and TRBJ1-4; 8 positions agree with TRBD1. Trimming at V came to 4 bases and at J to 7 bases, leaving 6 bases not matched to a gene. The CDR3 sequence is 14 residues long. Germline V gene lookup returns CDR1 SGHNT and CDR2 YYREEE (reference sequence). CDR3: CASSNQGAGEKLFF. CDR3 nucleotides: TGTGCCAGCAGCAACCAGGGGGCGGGTGAAAAACTGTTTTTT.

The V gene is TRBV10-3, the J gene TRBJ1-1; D is unresolved. There are 14 residues in the CDR3. CDR1 is ENHRY and CDR2 is SYGVKD in the germline V gene. The V and J ends lost 6 bases and 1 base respectively, with 12 bases between them. The CDR3 sequence: CAISEGLENTEAFF. The CDR3 DNA sequence: TGTGCCATCAGCGAAGGACTGGAGAACACTGAAGCTTTCTTT.

Worth noting for this clone: The junction does not match germline at one end; this may be a read error. The chain couples TRBV6-1 to TRBJ1-6; D unclear. CDR3 length: 13 residues. Germline V CDR1 and CDR2: MNHNS, SASEGT. The CDR3, as DNA: TGTGCCAGCATTGAACAGAATAATTCACCCCTCCACTTT. It codes for CASIEQNNSPLHF.

In this sample, this clone turned up a few times. The chain couples TRBV5-4 to TRBJ2-7; 10 nucleotides match TRBD2. Unmatched junction bases numbered 11, after V lost 5 bases and J lost 6 bases. The CDR3 is 15 residues long. Germline lookup yields CDR1 SGHNT and CDR2 YYREEE (reference sequence). CDR3 DNA sequence: TGTGCCAGCAGTTTTTCTAGCGGGAGATCACTCGAGCAGTACTTC. Its translation is CASSFSSGRSLEQYF.

This clone was recorded only once. V and J are TRBV10-3 and TRBJ2-7, with TRBD2 as a possible D gene (5 bases). With 6 bases removed from V and 2 bases from J, the gap between germline ends came to 17 bases. Germline V gives CDR1 ENHRY, CDR2 SYGVKD. This CDR3 contains 15 residues. CDR3 nucleotides: TGTGCCATCAGGCCCCTTCCGGGGTCCACCTACGAGCAGTACTTC. Its protein product is CAIRPLPGSTYEQYF.

This chain connects TRBV5-1 to TRBJ2-3; a weak D match, TRBD1 (6 bases). CDR3 length: 15 amino acids. Germline loops: CDR1 SGHRS, CDR2 YFSETQ. V shed 0 bases and J shed 2 bases, with 10 bases lying between them. CDR3: CASSLDGTYTDTQYF. In nucleotides, the CDR3 is TGCGCCAGCAGCTTGGATGGGACATACACAGATACGCAGTATTTT.

The chain has TRBV18 and TRBJ1-1, with TRBD1 identical over 7 bases. Germline V lookup: CDR1 KGHSH, CDR2 LQKENI. V was pared by 5 bases and J by 1 base, with 7 bases of the junction left unmatched. This CDR3 contains 15 residues. The CDR3 region is CASSSTGVSNTEAFF. The CDR3 bases are TGTGCCAGCTCATCCACAGGGGTCTCGAACACTGAAGCTTTCTTT. The full variable domain, rest sourced from reference TRBV18 and TRBJ1-1, is NAGVMQNPRHLVRRRGQEARLRCSPMKGHSHVYWYRQLPEEGLKFMVYLQKENIIDESGMPKERFSAEFPKEGPSILRIQQVVRGDSAAYFCASSSTGVSNTEAFFGQGTRLTVV.

This clone was counted once. This chain joins TRBV28 and TRBJ2-7; unclear D gene. V lost 8 bases and J lost 0, with 8 bases in between. CDR3 length equals 12 residues. Germline assignment: CDR1 MDHEN and CDR2 SYDVKM. The CDR3: CASSGLSYEQYF. Written as DNA, the CDR3 is TGTGCCAGCTCCGGCCTCTCCTACGAGCAGTACTTC.

V and J are TRBV18 and TRBJ1-4, with 7 nucleotides matching TRBD1. V was clipped by 3 bases and J by 7 bases; unmatched bases: 5. This CDR3 region has 14 residues. The germline V gene has CDR1 KGHSH and CDR2 LQKENI. The CDR3 nucleotides are TGTGCCAGCTCACCCTTAAGGGGGCTTGAAAAACTGTTTTTT. Translating gives CASSPLRGLEKLFF.

The CDR3 here is CASSLNSETYEQYF. Here the CDR3 DNA reads TGTGCCAGCAGTTTAAACTCCGAAACCTACGAGCAGTACTTC. This chain joins TRBV27 and TRBJ2-7, with no clear D. The germline V gene has CDR1 MNHEY and CDR2 SMNVEV (reference sequence). With 2 bases removed from V and 2 bases from J, the gap between germline ends came to 10 bases. CDR3 length equals 14 residues.

The rearrangement joins TRBV18 to TRBJ1-2; D is perhaps TRBD1 (5 bases). V lost 2 bases to trimming and J lost 3 bases, with 13 bases between them. The germline V gene has CDR1 KGHSH and CDR2 LQKENI. The CDR3 consists of 15 residues. CDR3 in DNA: TGTGCCAGCTCACCATCAGGGCGAGGGGACTATGGCTACACCTTC. Translation gives CASSPSGRGDYGYTF.

This clone has a single count. This chain joins TRBV11-2 and TRBJ2-1, with TRBD1 as a possible D gene (5 bases). Trimming removed 5 bases at V and 4 bases at J, with 9 bases between. The CDR3 sequence is 13 residues long. From germline, CDR1 is SGHAT and CDR2 FQNNGV. CDR3 sequence: CASSHRGYNEQFF. DNA for the CDR3: TGTGCCAGCAGCCATAGGGGTTACAATGAGCAGTTCTTC.

The J gene is TRBJ2-1, the V gene TRBV11-2; TRBD2 agrees at 8 bases. CDR1 and CDR2 (germline): SGHAT, FQNNGV. Germline trimming cut 0 bases from V and 9 bases from J; bases unmatched to any gene: 4. The CDR3 sequence is 14 residues long. Here the CDR3 reads CASSLDGGASEQFF. CDR3 nucleotides: TGTGCCAGCAGCTTAGACGGGGGGGCCAGTGAGCAGTTCTTC.

This clone appeared a single time. The gene calls are TRBV14 and TRBJ1-6; D is ambiguous. Germline V gene data show CDR1 as SGHDN and CDR2 as FVKESK. This CDR3 has 14 amino acids. V was pared by 10 bases and J by 0 bases, with 10 bases between. Written as DNA, the CDR3 is TGTGCCATCTCGACGAGCTCCTATAATTCACCCCTCCACTTT. Translating gives CAISTSSYNSPLHF. Based on the CDR3 plus reference TRBV14 and TRBJ1-6, the full variable domain is EAGVTQFPSHSVIEKGQTVTLRCDPISGHDNLYWYRRVMGKEIKFLLHFVKESKQDESGMPNNRFLAERTGGTYSTLKVQPAELEDSGVYFCAISTSSYNSPLHFGNGTRLTVT.

V usage is TRBV2 and J usage is TRBJ2-7; D is unclear. CDR1 and CDR2 from the germline V gene are SNHLY and FYNNEI. The CDR3 loop spans 12 amino acids. V was shortened by 6 bases and J by 3 bases, with 9 bases between the two germline ends. As DNA, the CDR3 is TGTGCCAGCAGGAGAGATAACTACGAGCAGTACTTC. As protein: CASRRDNYEQYF. Drawing the rest from reference TRBV2 and TRBJ2-7, the complete variable domain is EPEVTQTPSHQVTQMGQEVILRCVPISNHLYFYWYRQILGQKVEFLVSFYNNEISEKSEIFDDQFSVERPDGSNFTLKIRSTKLEDSAMYFCASRRDNYEQYFGPGTRLTVT.

V usage is TRBV20-1 and J usage is TRBJ1-2, with D tentatively TRBD1 (5 bases). Trimming cost V 5 bases and J 8 bases, with 12 bases left between them. This CDR3 has 11 residues. Germline lookup yields CDR1 DFQATT and CDR2 SNEGSKA (reference sequence). CDR3 region: CSAQDRGGYTF. The CDR3 DNA reads TGCAGTGCTCAAGACAGAGGAGGCTACACCTTC.

This rearrangement joins TRBV3-1 (or the pseudogene TRBV3-2) to TRBJ2-7; 10 bases map to TRBD1. V shed 4 bases, J shed 5 bases, and the junction held 5 bases outside the gene matches. This CDR3 region has 14 residues. Germline loops: CDR1 LGHDT, CDR2 YNNKEL (reference sequence). The CDR3 nucleotides read TGTGCCAGCAGCCGCTCGACAGGGGGCGACGAGCAGTACTTC. This encodes CASSRSTGGDEQYF.

The chain carries TRBV27 and TRBJ2-1; 8 bases match TRBD1. The V and J ends lost 5 bases and 10 bases, in that order; junction bases with no gene match: 16. The CDR3 length is 16 residues. The germline V gene has CDR1 MNHEY and CDR2 SMNVEV (reference sequence). The CDR3 here is CASSPPAGTGAGEQFF. The CDR3 DNA reads as TGTGCCAGCAGTCCTCCTGCCGGGACAGGCGCCGGGGAGCAGTTCTTC.

The V call is TRBV18, the J call TRBJ2-7, with 8 bases identical to TRBD2. Germline-derived CDR1 and CDR2 are KGHSH and LQKENI. The CDR3 runs to 14 residues. The ends lost 4 bases at V and 3 bases at J; junction bases unmatched: 5. In nucleotides, the CDR3 is TGTGCCAGCTCACTAGGAAGCGGGAGCTACGAGCAGTACTTC. Translation gives CASSLGSGSYEQYF. Based on the CDR3 plus reference TRBV18 and TRBJ2-7, the full variable domain is NAGVMQNPRHLVRRRGQEARLRCSPMKGHSHVYWYRQLPEEGLKFMVYLQKENIIDESGMPKERFSAEFPKEGPSILRIQQVVRGDSAAYFCASSLGSGSYEQYFGPGTRLTVT.

This rearrangement joins TRBV6-5 to TRBJ2-1; 9 bases match TRBD2. Looked up from germline, CDR1 is MNHEY and CDR2 is SVGAGI. The CDR3 sequence is 14 residues long. The trim removed 2 bases at V and 6 bases at J, leaving 2 bases unmatched. CDR3 nucleotide sequence: TGTGCCAGCAGTTACCTACTAGCGGGCAATGAGCAGTTCTTC. Translating gives CASSYLLAGNEQFF.